The 2 T cell receptor beta chains in this list originate from one sample, sequenced in a study of early T cells in non-severe SARS-CoV-2 infection. TCRdb redid the calling of the 5' RACE reads with MiXCR, one entry per CDR3 protein. The sample has 100,000 to 140,000 distinct CDR3 sequences; approximately 12% are singletons. The specimen sequenced was whole blood. Source of these receptors: an adult who was a healthcare worker with PCR-confirmed SARS-CoV-2 infection or an uninfected control (not recorded which).

A few counts support this clonotype. The chain joins TRBV20-1 to TRBJ2-1; 7 bases are a match to TRBD2. V trimming: 5 bases; J trimming: 2 bases; junction bases outside the gene matches: 9. This CDR3 has 15 residues. Germline lookup yields CDR1 DFQATT and CDR2 SNEGSKA (reference sequence). CDR3 amino acids: CSAAPQRGTYNEQFF. The CDR3 nucleotides read TGCAGTGCTGCACCGCAGCGGGGAACCTACAATGAGCAGTTCTTC.

This clonotype was seen more than once but under ten times. This chain connects TRBV12-3 or TRBV12-4 to TRBJ2-7, with a tentative D call TRBD2 (5 bases). V dropped 3 bases and J dropped 0 bases, with 12 bases sitting between them. The CDR3 has 15 amino acids. CDR3 in amino acids: CASSFCGTSSYEQYF. The CDR3 DNA follows: TGTGCCAGCAGTTTCTGCGGAACTAGCTCCTACGAGCAGTACTTC.